This T cell receptor (beta chain) was sequenced in a study of shared clonotypes between healthy human individuals. The data were produced by immunoSEQ multiplex PCR, yet TCRdb's version contains in-frame clones alone and is incomplete. The sample yields roughly 1,100,000 clones, 65% to 75% seen once. Study-wide findings and caveats: When naive CD4 clonotypes were compared across a few donors, about 4.8% were shared.

In germline, CDR1 is PRHDT, CDR2 FYEKMQ (reference sequence). The J segment lost 1 base and the V segment lost 2 bases, leaving 4 bases of the junction unmatched. This CDR3 contains 16 residues. Turning to this clone: No antigen is known for it.

The receptor's source is a man aged 18 to 29 in good health. The source material was memory CD4+ T cells sorted from blood. Stated subset: CD45RA-negative fraction. The rearrangement links TRBV13 to TRBJ2-3; 9 nucleotides match TRBD1. The DNA for the CDR3 is TGTGCCAGCAGCTTAAGGGACAGGGAGGGCACAGATACGCAGTATTTT. It is translated as CASSLRDREGTDTQYF.